This TCR beta chain was documented in a study of blood T cell repertoires in COVID-19. Study overall: Spain, Italy and the United States supplied samples that represented acute and convalescent COVID-19. T cells, B-cell-depleted T cells, or PBMCs provided the cDNA or gDNA that served as material.

CDR1 is SGHTS, CDR2 YDEGEE, per germline. Trimming left V 2 bases short and J 0 bases short, with 9 bases between. This CDR3 contains 16 residues. In the source study's methods: Counts of nucleated cells, estimated from reference gene primer amplification, were obtained. TCRdb keeps only in-frame clones here, not all; method: immunoSEQ multiplex PCR. V and J calls and clone size come straight from that table; D and trimming were deduced from the DNA. The sample contains around 78,000 clones, 60% to 80% of which appear only once. The V call is TRBV5-8, the J call TRBJ1-6, with D hard to call. This TCR derives from a human donor in a cohort sampled during active COVID-19. Sequencing was carried out using peripheral blood. CDR3 coding DNA: TGTGCCAGCAGCTTACCGGGATACTCCTATAATTCACCCCTCCACTTT. Its translation: CASSLPGYSYNSPLHF.